The rows below give T cell receptor beta chains drawn from one sample of a study of blood T cell repertoires in COVID-19. Measured with immunoSEQ multiplex PCR; TCRdb has only the in-frame clones, and not every one. The repertoire holds under 300,000 clones, with around nine tenths as singletons. Sequenced material: PBMCs or T cells enriched from blood (not recorded which). The source of these receptors is a woman in her forties or fifties who had recovered from COVID-19. Both conserved end residues are part of each CDR3. Fields, in order: J gene, V gene, CDR3 length, D gene, clone size, CDR3 DNA, CDR3 protein. A D gene is named only where the DNA matches it firmly. Only part of the rows carry a size: once, few, many, or a class if the clone is expanded.

>TRBJ2-7|TRBV30|13|.|.
TGTGCCTGGAGAAGGGGGAGGGTCCACGAGCAGTACTTC
CAWRRGRVHEQYF
>TRBJ1-2|TRBV28|13|.|.
TGTGCCAGCAGTACAGCAGGGAGGAATGGCTACACCTTC
CASSTAGRNGYTF
>TRBJ1-1|TRBV27|13|.|.
TGTGCCAGCAGTTTAGGGCCCAACACTGAAGCTTTCTTT
CASSLGPNTEAFF
>TRBJ2-7|TRBV4-3|13|.|.
TGCGCCAGCAGCCAAGATATCGCGGACGAGCAGTACTTC
CASSQDIADEQYF
>TRBJ2-4|TRBV3-1/TRBV3-2|16|.|.
TGTGCCAGCAGCCCCCGACAAATCCTAGCCAAAAACATTCAGTACTTC
CASSPRQILAKNIQYF
>TRBJ2-3|TRBV5-1|14|TRBD2|.
TGCGCCAGCAGCCGGGGGAGGGGCACAGATACGCAGTATTTT
CASSRGRGTDTQYF
>TRBJ2-7|TRBV28|17|TRBD2|.
TGTGCCAGCAGTTCATCTCCCGGGACTAGCGGCTCCTACGAGCAGTACTTC
CASSSSPGTSGSYEQYF
>TRBJ2-7|TRBV4-2|15|TRBD2|.
TGTGCCAGCAGCCAAGAGCTAGCGGGAGGCCGATCGCAGTACTTC
CASSQELAGGRSQYF
>TRBJ2-7|TRBV18|15|.|.
TGTGCCAGCTCACCTCCAGGGATCTCAACCTACGAGCAGTACTTC
CASSPPGISTYEQYF
>TRBJ2-1|TRBV5-4|17|TRBD1|.
TGTGCCAGCAGCTTGGCCCCGGGACAGGAAAGCTACAATGAGCAGTTCTTC
CASSLAPGQESYNEQFF
>TRBJ2-1|TRBV4-3|15|TRBD2|.
TGCGCCAGCAGCCTCCGACTAGCCTCCTACAATGAGCAGTTCTTC
CASSLRLASYNEQFF
>TRBJ2-5|TRBV5-1|15|TRBD2|.
TGCGCCAGCAGCCTAGCGGGAGGGCCAGGAGAGACCCAGTACTTC
CASSLAGGPGETQYF
>TRBJ2-5|TRBV11-3|17|TRBD2|.
TGTGCCAGCAGCTCACGACTAGCGGGAGGGCTCCAAGAGACCCAGTACTTC
CASSSRLAGGLQETQYF
>TRBJ1-1|TRBV1|15|.|.
TGCACCAGCAGCCCCTCAAGGAGGTCGGAGACTGAAGCTTTCTTT
CTSSPSRRSETEAFF
>TRBJ1-6|TRBV12-3/TRBV12-4|13|.|few
TGTGCCAGCAGTTCGACAATTTCGTCACCCCTCCACTTT
CASSSTISSPLHF
>TRBJ2-1|TRBV28|14|.|.
TGTGCCAGCGGCGTTTTTAGCGCGATCAATGAGCAGTTCTTC
CASGVFSAINEQFF
>TRBJ1-5|TRBV20-1|14|.|once
TGCAGTGCTAGTTGGGGGCTAGGCAATCAGCCCCAGCATTTT
CSASWGLGNQPQHF
>TRBJ1-3|TRBV11-2|15|.|.
TGTGCCAGCAGCTTAGGCACAGAAACTGGAAACACCATATATTTT
CASSLGTETGNTIYF
>TRBJ2-3|TRBV5-6|17|TRBD2|.
TGTGCCAGCAGCTTTTTGGGGCGGGAGATCAGAACAGATACGCAGTATTTT
CASSFLGREIRTDTQYF
>TRBJ2-4|TRBV27|15|TRBD2|.
TGTGCCAGCAGTTTATCGGGGACTAGCGGAAACATTCAGTACTTC
CASSLSGTSGNIQYF
>TRBJ1-2|TRBV19|13|.|.
TGTGCCAGTAGTATAGACGAGGGTACTGGCTACACCTTC
CASSIDEGTGYTF
>TRBJ1-6|TRBV5-4|15|TRBD1|.
TGTGCCAGCAGCGCTACAGGGGTTAATAATTCACCCCTCCACTTT
CASSATGVNNSPLHF
>TRBJ2-1|TRBV1|17|.|.
TGCACCAGCAGTTTGGTCGGCGGGAGAGACAACTACAATGAGCAGTTCTTC
CTSSLVGGRDNYNEQFF
>TRBJ1-1|TRBV4-2|14|.|few
TGTGCCAGCAGCCAGGATCCAGGGGCCGCTGAAGCTTTCTTT
CASSQDPGAAEAFF
>TRBJ2-3|TRBV5-1|16|TRBD2|.
TGCGCCAGCAGCTTAGGACTAGCGGTTAGCACAGATACGCAGTATTTT
CASSLGLAVSTDTQYF
>TRBJ1-2|TRBV18|13|TRBD1|.
TGTGCCAGCGCGACCGGGACAGGGGTTGGCTACACCTTC
CASATGTGVGYTF
>TRBJ1-5|TRBV10-3|14|.|.
TGTGCCATCAGGGACAGCGAGGTCGGGCAGCCCCAGCATTTT
CAIRDSEVGQPQHF
>TRBJ2-1|TRBV11-2|15|TRBD2|once
TGTGCCAGCAGCTCGACTAGCGGGAGTCGCAATGAGCAGTTCTTC
CASSSTSGSRNEQFF